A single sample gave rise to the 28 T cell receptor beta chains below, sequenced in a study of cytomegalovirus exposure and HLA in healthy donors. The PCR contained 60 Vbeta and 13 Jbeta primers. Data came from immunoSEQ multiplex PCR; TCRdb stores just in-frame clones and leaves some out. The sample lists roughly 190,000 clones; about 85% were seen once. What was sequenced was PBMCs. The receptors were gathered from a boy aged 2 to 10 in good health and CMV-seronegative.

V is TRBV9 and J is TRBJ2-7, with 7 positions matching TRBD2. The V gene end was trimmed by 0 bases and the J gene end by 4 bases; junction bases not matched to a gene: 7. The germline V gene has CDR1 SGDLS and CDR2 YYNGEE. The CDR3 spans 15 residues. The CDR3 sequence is CASSVAGEGVYEQYF. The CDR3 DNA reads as TGTGCCAGCAGCGTAGCGGGGGAGGGTGTGTACGAGCAGTACTTC.

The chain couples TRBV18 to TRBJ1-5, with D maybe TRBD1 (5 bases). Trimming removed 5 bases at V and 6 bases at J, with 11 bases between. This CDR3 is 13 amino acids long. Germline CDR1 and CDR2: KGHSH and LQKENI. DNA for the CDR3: TGTGCCAGCTCATCCACTGGGGCTCAGCCCCAGCATTTT. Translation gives CASSSTGAQPQHF. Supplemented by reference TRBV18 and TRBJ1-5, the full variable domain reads NAGVMQNPRHLVRRRGQEARLRCSPMKGHSHVYWYRQLPEEGLKFMVYLQKENIIDESGMPKERFSAEFPKEGPSILRIQQVVRGDSAAYFCASSSTGAQPQHFGDGTRLSIL.

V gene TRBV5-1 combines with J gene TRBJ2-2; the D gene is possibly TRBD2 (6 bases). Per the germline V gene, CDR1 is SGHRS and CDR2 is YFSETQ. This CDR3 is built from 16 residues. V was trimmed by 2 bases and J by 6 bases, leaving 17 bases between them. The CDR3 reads CASSLGGLGGAGELFF. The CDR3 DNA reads TGCGCCAGCAGCTTAGGTGGCCTCGGGGGTGCCGGGGAGCTGTTTTTT.

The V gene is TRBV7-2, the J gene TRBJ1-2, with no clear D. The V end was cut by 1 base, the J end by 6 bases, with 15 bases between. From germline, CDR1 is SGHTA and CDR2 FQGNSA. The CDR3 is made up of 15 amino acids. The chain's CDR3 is CASSLVLEGFHGYTF. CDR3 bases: TGTGCCAGCAGCTTAGTGTTAGAGGGATTTCATGGCTACACCTTC.

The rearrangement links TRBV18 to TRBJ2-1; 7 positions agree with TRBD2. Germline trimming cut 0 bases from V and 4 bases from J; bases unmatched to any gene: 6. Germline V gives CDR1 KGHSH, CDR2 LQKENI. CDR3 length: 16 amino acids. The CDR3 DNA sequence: TGTGCCAGCTCACCACCGGGAAAGCGGGGTTACAATGAGCAGTTCTTC. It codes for CASSPPGKRGYNEQFF.

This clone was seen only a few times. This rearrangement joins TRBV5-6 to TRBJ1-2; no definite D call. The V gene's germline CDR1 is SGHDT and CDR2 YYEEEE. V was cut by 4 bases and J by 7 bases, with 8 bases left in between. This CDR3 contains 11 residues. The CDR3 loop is CASSPGFGYTF. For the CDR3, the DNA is TGTGCCAGCAGCCCCGGGTTTGGCTACACCTTC.

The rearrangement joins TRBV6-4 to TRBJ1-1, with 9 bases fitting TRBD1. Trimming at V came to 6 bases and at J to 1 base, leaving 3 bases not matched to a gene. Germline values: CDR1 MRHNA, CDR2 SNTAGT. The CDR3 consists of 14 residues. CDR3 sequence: CASSTGGRNTEAFF. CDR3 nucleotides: TGTGCCAGCAGCACAGGGGGCCGGAACACTGAAGCTTTCTTT.

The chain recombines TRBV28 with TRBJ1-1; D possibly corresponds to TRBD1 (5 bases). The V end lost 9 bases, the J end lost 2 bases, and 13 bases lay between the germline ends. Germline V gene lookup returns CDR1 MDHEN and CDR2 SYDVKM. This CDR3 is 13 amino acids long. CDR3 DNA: TGTGCCAGTTCGACAGAAGCTAACACTGAAGCTTTCTTT. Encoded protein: CASSTEANTEAFF.

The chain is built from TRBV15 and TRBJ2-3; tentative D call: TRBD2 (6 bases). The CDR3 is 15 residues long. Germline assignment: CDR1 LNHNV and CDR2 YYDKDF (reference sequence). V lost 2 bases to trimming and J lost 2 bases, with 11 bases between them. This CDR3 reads CATSRRRTNTDTQYF. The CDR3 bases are TGTGCCACCAGCAGAAGGCGGACTAACACAGATACGCAGTATTTT.

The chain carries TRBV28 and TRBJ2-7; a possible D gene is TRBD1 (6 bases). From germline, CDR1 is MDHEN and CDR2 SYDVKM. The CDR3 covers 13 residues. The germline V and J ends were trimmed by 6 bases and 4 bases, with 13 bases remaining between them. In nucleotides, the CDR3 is TGTGCCAGCAGGAGACAGGCTGCGTACGAGCAGTACTTC. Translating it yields CASRRQAAYEQYF. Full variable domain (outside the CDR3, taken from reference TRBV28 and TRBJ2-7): DVKVTQSSRYLVKRTGEKVFLECVQDMDHENMFWYRQDPGLGLRLIYFSYDVKMKEKGDIPEGYSVSREKKERFSLILESASTNQTSMYLCASRRQAAYEQYFGPGTRLTVT.

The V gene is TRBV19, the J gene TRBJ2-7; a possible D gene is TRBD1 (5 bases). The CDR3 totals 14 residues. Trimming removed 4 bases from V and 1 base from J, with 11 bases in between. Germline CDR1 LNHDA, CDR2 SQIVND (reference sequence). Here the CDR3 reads CASSTSKGSYEQYF. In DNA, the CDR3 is TGTGCCAGTAGTACCTCGAAGGGGTCCTACGAGCAGTACTTC.

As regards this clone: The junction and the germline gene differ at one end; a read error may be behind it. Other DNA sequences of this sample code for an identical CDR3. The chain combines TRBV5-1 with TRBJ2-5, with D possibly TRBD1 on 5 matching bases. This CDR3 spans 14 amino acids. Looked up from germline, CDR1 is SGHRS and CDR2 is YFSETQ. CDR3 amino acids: CASSIRQIQETQYF. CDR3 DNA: TGCGCCAGCAGCATCCGACAGATCCAAGAGACACAGTACTTC.

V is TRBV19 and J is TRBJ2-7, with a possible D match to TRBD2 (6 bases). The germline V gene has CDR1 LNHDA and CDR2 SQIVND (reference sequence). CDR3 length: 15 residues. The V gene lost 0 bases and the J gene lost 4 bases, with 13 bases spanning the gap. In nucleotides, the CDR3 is TGTGCCAGTAGTATAGATCCCGATAGCGGATACGAGCAGTACTTC. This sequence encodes CASSIDPDSGYEQYF.

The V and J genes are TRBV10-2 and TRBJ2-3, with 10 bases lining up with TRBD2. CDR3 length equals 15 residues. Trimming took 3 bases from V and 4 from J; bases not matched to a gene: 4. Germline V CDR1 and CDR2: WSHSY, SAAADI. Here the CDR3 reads CASSDLAGAPDTQYF. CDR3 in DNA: TGCGCCAGCAGTGACCTAGCGGGGGCCCCAGATACGCAGTATTTT.

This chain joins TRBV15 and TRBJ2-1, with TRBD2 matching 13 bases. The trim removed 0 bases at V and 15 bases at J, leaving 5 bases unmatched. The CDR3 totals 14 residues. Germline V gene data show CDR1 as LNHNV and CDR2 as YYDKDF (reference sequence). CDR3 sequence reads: CATSREGLAGHRFF. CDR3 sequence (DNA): TGTGCCACCAGCAGAGAGGGACTAGCGGGGCATCGGTTCTTC.

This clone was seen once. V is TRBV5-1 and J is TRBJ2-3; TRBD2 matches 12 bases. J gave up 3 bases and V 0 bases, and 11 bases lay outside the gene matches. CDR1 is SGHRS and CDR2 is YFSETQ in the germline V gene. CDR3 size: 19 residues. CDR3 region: CASSLVQRRTSGGTDTQYF. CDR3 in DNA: TGCGCCAGCAGCTTGGTCCAACGAAGAACTAGCGGGGGGACAGATACGCAGTATTTT.

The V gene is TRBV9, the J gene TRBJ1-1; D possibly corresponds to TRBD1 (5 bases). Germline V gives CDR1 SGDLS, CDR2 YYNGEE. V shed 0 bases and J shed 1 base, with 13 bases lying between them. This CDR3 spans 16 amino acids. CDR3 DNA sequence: TGTGCCAGCAGCGTAGCTCCACGGACACGGAACACTGAAGCTTTCTTT. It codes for CASSVAPRTRNTEAFF.

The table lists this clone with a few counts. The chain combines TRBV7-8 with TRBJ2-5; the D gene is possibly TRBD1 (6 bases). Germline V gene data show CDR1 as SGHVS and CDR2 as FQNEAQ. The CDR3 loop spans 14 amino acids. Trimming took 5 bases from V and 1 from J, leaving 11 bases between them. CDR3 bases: TGTGCCAGCAGCCGTGACAGGTTCCAAGAGACCCAGTACTTC. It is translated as CASSRDRFQETQYF.

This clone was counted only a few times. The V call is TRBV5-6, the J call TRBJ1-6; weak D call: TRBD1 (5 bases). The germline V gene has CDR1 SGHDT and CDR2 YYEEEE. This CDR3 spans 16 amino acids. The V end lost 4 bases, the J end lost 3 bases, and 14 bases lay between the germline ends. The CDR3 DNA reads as TGTGCCAGCAGCACTGGACAAAGAGGCTATAATTCACCCCTCCACTTT. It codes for CASSTGQRGYNSPLHF.

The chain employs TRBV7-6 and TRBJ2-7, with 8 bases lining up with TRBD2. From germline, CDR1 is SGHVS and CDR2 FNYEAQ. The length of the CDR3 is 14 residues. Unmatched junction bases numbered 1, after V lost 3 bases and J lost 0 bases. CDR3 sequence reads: CASSLGTSSYEQYF. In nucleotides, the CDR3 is TGTGCCAGCAGCTTGGGGACTAGCTCCTACGAGCAGTACTTC.

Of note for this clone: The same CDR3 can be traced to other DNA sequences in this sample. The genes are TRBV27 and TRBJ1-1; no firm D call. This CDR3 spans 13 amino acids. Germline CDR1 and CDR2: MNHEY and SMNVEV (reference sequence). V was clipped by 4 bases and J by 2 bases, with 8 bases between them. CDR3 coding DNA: TGTGCCAGCAGTTCTGGAGGAAACACTGAAGCTTTCTTT. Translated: CASSSGGNTEAFF.

The CDR3 loop reads CSVGGGGNYGYTF. For the CDR3, the DNA is TGCAGCGTGGGGGGAGGAGGCAACTATGGCTACACCTTC. The rearrangement links TRBV29-1 to TRBJ1-2, with a weak D call TRBD1 (5 bases). Trimming left V 6 bases short and J 2 bases short, with 13 bases between. Germline V gives CDR1 SQVTM, CDR2 ANQGSEA. The CDR3 spans 13 residues.

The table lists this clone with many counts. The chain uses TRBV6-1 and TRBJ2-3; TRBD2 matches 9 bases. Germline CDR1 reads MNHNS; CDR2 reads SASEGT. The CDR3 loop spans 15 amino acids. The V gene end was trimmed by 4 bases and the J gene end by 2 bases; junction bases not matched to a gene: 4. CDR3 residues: CASSGGTSHTDTQYF. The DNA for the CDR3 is TGTGCCAGCAGTGGGGGGACTAGCCACACAGATACGCAGTATTTT.

The CDR3 DNA is TGCGCCAGCAGCGCAGGGACAGTCACCAATGAGCAGTTCTTC. Its protein product is CASSAGTVTNEQFF. The chain has TRBV10-1 and TRBJ2-1, with TRBD1 identical over 7 bases. The CDR3 sequence is 14 residues long. Germline CDR1 WNHNN, CDR2 SYGVQD (reference sequence). V gave up 6 bases and J gave up 6 bases; unmatched junction bases: 8.

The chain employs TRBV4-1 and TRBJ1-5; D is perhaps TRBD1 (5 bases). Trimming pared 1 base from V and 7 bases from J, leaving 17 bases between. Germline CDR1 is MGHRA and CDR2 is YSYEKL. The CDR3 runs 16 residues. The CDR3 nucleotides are TGCGCCAGCAGCCAAGTTTCGGCAGGGAAAGGGCAGCCCCAGCATTTT. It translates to CASSQVSAGKGQPQHF.

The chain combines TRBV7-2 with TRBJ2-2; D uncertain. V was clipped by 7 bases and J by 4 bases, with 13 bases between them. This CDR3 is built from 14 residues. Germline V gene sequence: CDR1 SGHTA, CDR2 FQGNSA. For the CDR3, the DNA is TGTGCCAGCACACCGGAGTGGGTCACCGGGGAGCTGTTTTTT. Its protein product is CASTPEWVTGELFF.

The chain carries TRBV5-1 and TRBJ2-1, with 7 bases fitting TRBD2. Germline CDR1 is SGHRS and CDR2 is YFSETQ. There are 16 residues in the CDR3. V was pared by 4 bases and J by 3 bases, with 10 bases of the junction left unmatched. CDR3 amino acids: CASSPEISGNYNEQFF. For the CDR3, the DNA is TGCGCCAGCAGCCCGGAGATAAGCGGGAACTACAATGAGCAGTTCTTC. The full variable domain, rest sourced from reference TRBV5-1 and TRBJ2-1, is KAGVTQTPRYLIKTRGQQVTLSCSPISGHRSVSWYQQTPGQGLQFLFEYFSETQRNKGNFPGRFSGRQFSNSRSEMNVSTLELGDSALYLCASSPEISGNYNEQFFGPGTRLTVL.

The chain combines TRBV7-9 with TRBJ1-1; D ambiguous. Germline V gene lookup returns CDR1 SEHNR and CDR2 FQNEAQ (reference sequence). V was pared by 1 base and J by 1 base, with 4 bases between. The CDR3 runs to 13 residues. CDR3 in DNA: TGTGCCAGCAGCTTAGTCGGGAACACTGAAGCTTTCTTT. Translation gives CASSLVGNTEAFF.